The next 2 T cell receptor beta chains were all read from a single sample in a study of molecular identifiers for immune sequencing clone quantification. TCRdb recomputed calls from the PCR reads with MiXCR, one row per CDR3 protein. The repertoire has tens of thousands of distinct CDR3 sequences, approximately 25% of them found once; the top ten carry about 0.73%. The sequencing input was naive CD8+ T cells from blood, with Jurkat cell RNA spiked in. Stated subset: FACS-sorted CD8+CD4-CCR7+CD45RA+ naive T cells. All receptors come from a human donor in good health. Some libraries in this study had Jurkat cell RNA spiked in.

This clonotype was found many times. The CDR3 bases are TGTGCCAGCAGCTTAGAAACGCGAGAGACCCAGTACTTC. Protein sequence: CASSLETRETQYF. The V gene is TRBV7-2, the J gene TRBJ2-5; D is uncertain. CDR1 and CDR2 (germline): SGHTA, FQGNSA. V shed 1 base and J shed 4 bases, with 7 bases lying between them. The CDR3 runs 13 residues.

The CDR3 bases are TGTGCCAGCAGTTTTCGGACGGAGAGTGAGCAGTTCTTC. Translated: CASSFRTESEQFF. The rearrangement joins TRBV6-2 or TRBV6-3 to TRBJ2-1; D unresolved. This CDR3 region has 13 residues. V gave up 4 bases and J gave up 9 bases, with 13 bases separating them. Germline CDR1 and CDR2: MNHEY and SVGEGT.